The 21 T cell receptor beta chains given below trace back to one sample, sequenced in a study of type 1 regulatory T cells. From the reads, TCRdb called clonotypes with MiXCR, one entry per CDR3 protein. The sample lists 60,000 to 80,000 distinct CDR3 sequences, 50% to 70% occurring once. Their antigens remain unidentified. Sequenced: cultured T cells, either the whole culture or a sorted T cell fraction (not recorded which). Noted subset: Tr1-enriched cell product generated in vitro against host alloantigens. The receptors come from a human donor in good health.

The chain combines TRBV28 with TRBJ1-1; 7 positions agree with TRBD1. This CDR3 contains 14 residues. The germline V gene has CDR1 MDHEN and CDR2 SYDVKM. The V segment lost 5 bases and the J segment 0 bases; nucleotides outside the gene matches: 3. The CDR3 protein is CASSVTGLNTEAFF. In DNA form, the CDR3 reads TGTGCCAGCAGTGTGACAGGGCTGAACACTGAAGCTTTCTTT.

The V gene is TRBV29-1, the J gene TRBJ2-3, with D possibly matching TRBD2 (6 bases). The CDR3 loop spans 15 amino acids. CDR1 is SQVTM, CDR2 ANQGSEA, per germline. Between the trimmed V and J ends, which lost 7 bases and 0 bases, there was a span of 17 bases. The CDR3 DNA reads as TGCAGCGCCCCATTGGGGGGATTCAGCACAGATACGCAGTATTTT. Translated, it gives CSAPLGGFSTDTQYF.

CDR3 region: CASSPNFEKTDTQYF. Here the CDR3 DNA reads TGTGCCAGCAGTCCCAATTTTGAGAAAACAGATACGCAGTATTTT. The chain couples TRBV7-8 to TRBJ2-3; D not resolved. This CDR3 comprises 15 residues. Trimming shortened V by 6 bases and J by 3 bases, and 16 bases separated the two germline ends. CDR1 is SGHVS, CDR2 FQNEAQ, per germline.

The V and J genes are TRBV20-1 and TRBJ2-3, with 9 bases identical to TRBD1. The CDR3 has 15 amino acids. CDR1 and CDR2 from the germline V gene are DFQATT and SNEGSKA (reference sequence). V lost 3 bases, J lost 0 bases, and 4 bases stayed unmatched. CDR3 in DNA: TGCAGTGCTAGGGACAGGGGATCTAGCACAGATACGCAGTATTTT. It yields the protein CSARDRGSSTDTQYF.

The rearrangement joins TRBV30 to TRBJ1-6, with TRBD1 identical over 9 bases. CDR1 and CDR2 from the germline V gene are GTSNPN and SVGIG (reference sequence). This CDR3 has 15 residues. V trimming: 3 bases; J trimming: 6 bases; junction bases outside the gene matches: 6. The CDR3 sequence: CAWSGQGKFNSPLHF. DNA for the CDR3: TGTGCCTGGAGCGGACAGGGGAAATTTAATTCACCCCTCCACTTT.

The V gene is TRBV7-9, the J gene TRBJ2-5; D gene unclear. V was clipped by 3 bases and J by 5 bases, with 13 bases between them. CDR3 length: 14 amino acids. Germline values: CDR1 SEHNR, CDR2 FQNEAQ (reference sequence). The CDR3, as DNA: TGTGCCAGCAGCTTCGGTACAGCTCCGGAGACCCAGTACTTC. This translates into CASSFGTAPETQYF.

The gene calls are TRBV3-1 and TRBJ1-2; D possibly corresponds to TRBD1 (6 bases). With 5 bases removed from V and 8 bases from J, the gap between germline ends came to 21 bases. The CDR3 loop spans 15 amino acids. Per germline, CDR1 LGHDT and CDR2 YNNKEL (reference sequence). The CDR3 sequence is CASSVSGQSGGGYTF. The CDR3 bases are TGTGCCAGCAGCGTTAGTGGACAGTCCGGCGGGGGCTACACCTTC.

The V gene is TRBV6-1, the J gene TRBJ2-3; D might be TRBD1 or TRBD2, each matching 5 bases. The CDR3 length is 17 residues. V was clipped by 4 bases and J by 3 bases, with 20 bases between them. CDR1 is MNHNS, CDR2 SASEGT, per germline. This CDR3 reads CASSAPGPLTGTDTQYF. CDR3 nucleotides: TGTGCCAGCAGTGCACCGGGACCCTTGACCGGAACAGATACGCAGTATTTT.

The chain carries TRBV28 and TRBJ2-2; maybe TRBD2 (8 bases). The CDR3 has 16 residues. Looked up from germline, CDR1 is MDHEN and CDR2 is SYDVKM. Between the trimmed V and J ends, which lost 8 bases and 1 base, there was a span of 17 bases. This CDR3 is CASWQGGLGNTGELFF. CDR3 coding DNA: TGTGCCAGCTGGCAGGGGGGACTAGGGAACACCGGGGAGCTGTTTTTT.

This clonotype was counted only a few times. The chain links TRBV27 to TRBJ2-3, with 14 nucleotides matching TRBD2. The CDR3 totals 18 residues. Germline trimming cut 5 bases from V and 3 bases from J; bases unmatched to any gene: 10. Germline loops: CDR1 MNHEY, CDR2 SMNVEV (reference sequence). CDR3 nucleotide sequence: TGTGCCAGCAGTGCAACGGGACTAGCGGGAGAGTTGACAGATACGCAGTATTTT. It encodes CASSATGLAGELTDTQYF.

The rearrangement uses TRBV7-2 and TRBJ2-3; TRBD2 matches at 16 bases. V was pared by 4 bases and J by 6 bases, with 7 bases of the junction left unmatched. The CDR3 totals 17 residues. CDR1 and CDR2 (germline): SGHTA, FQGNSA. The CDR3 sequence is CASSSGTSGRALDTQYF. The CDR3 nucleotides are TGTGCCAGCAGCTCCGGGACTAGCGGGAGGGCCCTGGATACGCAGTATTTT.

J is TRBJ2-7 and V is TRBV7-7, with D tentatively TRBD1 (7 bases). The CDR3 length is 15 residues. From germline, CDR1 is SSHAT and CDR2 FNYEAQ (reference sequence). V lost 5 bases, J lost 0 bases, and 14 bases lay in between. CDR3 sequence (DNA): TGTGCCAGCAGCCCAGGGGGACTGAGCTCCTACGAGCAGTACTTC. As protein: CASSPGGLSSYEQYF. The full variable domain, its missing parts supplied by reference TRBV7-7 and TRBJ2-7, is GAGVSQSPRYKVTKRGQDVTLRCDPISSHATLYWYQQALGQGPEFLTYFNYEAQPDKSGLPSDRFSAERPEGSISTLTIQRTEQRDSAMYRCASSPGGLSSYEQYFGPGTRLTVT.

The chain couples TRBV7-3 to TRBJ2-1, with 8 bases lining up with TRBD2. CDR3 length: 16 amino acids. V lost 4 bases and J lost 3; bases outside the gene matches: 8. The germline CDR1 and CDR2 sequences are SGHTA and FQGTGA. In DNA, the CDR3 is TGTGCCAGCAGCTCTCTTACTAGCGGCAACTACAATGAGCAGTTCTTC. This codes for CASSSLTSGNYNEQFF.

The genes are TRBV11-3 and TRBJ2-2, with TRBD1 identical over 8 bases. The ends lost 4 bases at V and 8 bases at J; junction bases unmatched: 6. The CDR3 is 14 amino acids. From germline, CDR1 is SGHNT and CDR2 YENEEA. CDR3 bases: TGTGCCAGCAGCTCCGGACAGGGTAAAGGGGAGCTGTTTTTT. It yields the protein CASSSGQGKGELFF.

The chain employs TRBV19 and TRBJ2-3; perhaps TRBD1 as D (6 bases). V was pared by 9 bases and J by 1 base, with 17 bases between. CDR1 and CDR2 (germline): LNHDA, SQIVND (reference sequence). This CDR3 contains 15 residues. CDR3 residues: CASQRTELRTDTQYF. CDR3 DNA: TGTGCCAGCCAACGGACAGAACTTCGCACAGATACGCAGTATTTT. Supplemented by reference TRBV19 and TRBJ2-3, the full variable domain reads DGGITQSPKYLFRKEGQNVTLSCEQNLNHDAMYWYRQDPGQGLRLIYYSQIVNDFQKGDIAEGYSVSREKKESFPLTVTSAQKNPTAFYLCASQRTELRTDTQYFGPGTRLTVL.

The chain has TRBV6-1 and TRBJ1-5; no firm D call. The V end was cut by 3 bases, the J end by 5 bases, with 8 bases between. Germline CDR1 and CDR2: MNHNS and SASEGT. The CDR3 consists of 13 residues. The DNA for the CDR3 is TGTGCCAGCAGTGACCAGGAACATCAGCCCCAGCATTTT. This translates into CASSDQEHQPQHF.

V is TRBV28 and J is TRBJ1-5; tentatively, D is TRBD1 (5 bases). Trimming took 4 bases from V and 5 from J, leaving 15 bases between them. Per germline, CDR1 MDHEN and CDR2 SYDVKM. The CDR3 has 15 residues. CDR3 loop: CASSSDQGLHQPQHF. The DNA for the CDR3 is TGTGCCAGCAGTTCCGACCAGGGTTTACATCAGCCCCAGCATTTT.

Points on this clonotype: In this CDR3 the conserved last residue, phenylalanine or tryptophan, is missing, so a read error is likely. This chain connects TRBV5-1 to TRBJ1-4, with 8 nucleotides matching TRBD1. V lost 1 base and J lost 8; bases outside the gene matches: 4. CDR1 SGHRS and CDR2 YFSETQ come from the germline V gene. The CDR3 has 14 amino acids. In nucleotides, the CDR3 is TGCGCCAGCAGCTTGACAGGGGGTCAAGAAAAACTGTTTTTG. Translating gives CASSLTGGQEKLFL.

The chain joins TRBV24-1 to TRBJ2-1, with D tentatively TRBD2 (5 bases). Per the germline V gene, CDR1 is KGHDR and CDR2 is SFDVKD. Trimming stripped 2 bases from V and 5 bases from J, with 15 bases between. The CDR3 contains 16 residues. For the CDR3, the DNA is TGTGCCACCAGTGATTCTTCTACTAGTACCCACAATGAGCAGTTCTTC. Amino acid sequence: CATSDSSTSTHNEQFF.

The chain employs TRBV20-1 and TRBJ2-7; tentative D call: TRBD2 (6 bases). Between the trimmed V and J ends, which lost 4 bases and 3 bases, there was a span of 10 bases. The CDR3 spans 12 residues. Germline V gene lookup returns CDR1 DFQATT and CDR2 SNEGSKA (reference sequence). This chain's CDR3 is CSAKVGGYEQYF. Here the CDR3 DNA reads TGCAGTGCTAAAGTCGGGGGCTACGAGCAGTACTTC.

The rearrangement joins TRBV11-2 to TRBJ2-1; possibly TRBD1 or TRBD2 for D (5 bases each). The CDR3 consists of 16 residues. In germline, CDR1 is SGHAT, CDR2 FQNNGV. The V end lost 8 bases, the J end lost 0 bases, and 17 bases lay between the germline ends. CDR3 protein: CASDWTNGASYNEQFF. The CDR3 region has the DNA TGTGCCAGCGACTGGACGAACGGGGCCTCCTACAATGAGCAGTTCTTC.